The TCR beta chain described here comes from a study of monozygotic twins with inflammatory bowel disease. Findings and limits, study-wide: Repertoires of patients may have been made more variable by differing immunosuppressive treatments. Healthy co-twins had higher TCRbeta inverse Simpson diversity than their IBD twins. No one strong IBD-associated signal or clonotype was supported.

Reprocessing the 5' RACE reads, TCRdb reports a single entry for every CDR3 protein and omits DNA. The listing contains some 170,000 distinct CDR3 sequences. The CDR3 contains 18 residues. Germline values: CDR1 SGHNT, CDR2 YYREEE (reference sequence). In the case of this clonotype: As yet, its antigen is unknown.

From whole blood, total RNA was isolated without any sorting of T cells. The chain links TRBV5-4 to TRBJ2-5; TCRdb calls TRBD1, which cannot be checked without DNA. The receptor comes from a human donor with ulcerative colitis or Crohn's disease, or a healthy co-twin of an affected twin (not recorded which). Sequenced input: blood. CDR3 in amino acids: CASRRTSWTGEDGETQYF.